This T cell receptor (beta chain) was sequenced for a study of Graves' ophthalmopathy and Graves' hyperthyroidism. Looking at the study overall: Peripheral blood sampling preceded any treatment and occurred at initial diagnosis.

V gave up 4 bases and J gave up 8 bases; unmatched junction bases: 9. Germline CDR1 and CDR2: KGHDR and SFDVKD. This CDR3 has 16 residues. This clonotype was observed at least ten times. From RNA, the CDR3 regions of TCR beta chains were amplified and sequenced. An opening RT-PCR round employed HTBI primers and preceded a second-round multiplex PCR. MiXCR, run by TCRdb on the multiplex PCR reads, gives a single entry per CDR3 protein. The profile covers about 480,000 distinct CDR3 sequences, with around 14% appearing a single time and over 7.5% taken by the ten largest. The sample comprised blood. The TCR originated in a woman in her twenties or thirties with Graves' ophthalmopathy. The V gene is TRBV24-1, the J gene TRBJ1-6; 8 positions match TRBD1. CDR3 loop: CATSDPLRRGHSPLHF. The CDR3 coding sequence is TGTGCCACCAGTGACCCCCTCCGCAGGGGGCATTCACCCCTCCACTTT.